This is a list of T cell receptor beta chains from one sample in a study of control samples from healthy donors and cancer patients. Assay: immunoSEQ multiplex PCR; the TCRdb copy retains only in-frame clones and omits some. The repertoire holds 200,000 to 250,000 clones, with roughly 94% as singletons. The sequenced sample consisted of blood. The receptors come from a man between 45 and 60 years old in good health. CDR3s include the opening cysteine and the closing phenylalanine or tryptophan. A D gene is named only where the DNA matches it firmly. A row's size may be missing; if present it is once, few, many or a size class.

d_call	v_call	j_call	clone_size	cdr3_aa	cdr3_nt
-	TRBV9	TRBJ2-1	-	CASSVAWRDNEQFF	TGTGCCAGCAGCGTAGCTTGGCGGGACAATGAGCAGTTCTTC
-	TRBV6-5	TRBJ1-4	-	CASSSLGVANEKLFF	TGTGCCAGCAGTTCTCTGGGGGTGGCTAATGAAAAACTGTTTTTT
TRBD2	TRBV25-1	TRBJ2-3	-	CASSVLAGNTDTQYF	TGTGCCAGCAGTGTCCTAGCGGGGAACACAGATACGCAGTATTTT
TRBD1	TRBV5-1	TRBJ1-1	once	CASSLRQGAITEAFF	TGCGCCAGCAGCCTACGACAGGGGGCGATCACTGAAGCTTTCTTT
-	TRBV6-1	TRBJ2-3	-	CASSEGRSTDTQYF	TGTGCCAGCAGTGAAGGGCGTAGCACAGATACGCAGTATTTT
-	TRBV19	TRBJ1-6	-	CASSNMVLNPQSSYNSPLHF	TGTGCCAGTAGTAATATGGTCCTAAATCCACAAAGCTCCTATAATTCACCCCTCCACTTT
-	TRBV7-2	TRBJ1-5	-	CASSPIVGRPQHF	TGTGCCAGCAGCCCCATTGTGGGACGGCCCCAGCATTTT
TRBD1	TRBV5-4	TRBJ1-2	-	CASSGSGTVSYGYTF	TGTGCCAGCAGCGGGTCCGGGACAGTAAGCTATGGCTACACCTTC
-	TRBV7-8	TRBJ1-2	-	CASSHPGANYGYTF	TGTGCCAGCAGCCATCCAGGGGCTAACTATGGCTACACCTTC
TRBD1	TRBV5-1	TRBJ1-2	-	CASSLDTGEYGYTF	TGCGCCAGCAGCTTGGACACAGGGGAGTATGGCTACACCTTC
-	TRBV10-3	TRBJ2-3	-	CAISQLSARDTQYF	TGTGCCATCAGCCAACTTTCCGCGAGGGATACGCAGTATTTT
TRBD1	TRBV5-4	TRBJ2-7	-	CASSLGGQGIVNEQYF	TGTGCCAGCAGCTTGGGGGGACAGGGGATAGTGAACGAGCAGTACTTC
TRBD1	TRBV5-5	TRBJ1-3	-	CASRYQGASGNTIYF	TGTGCCAGCAGGTACCAGGGGGCCTCTGGAAACACCATATATTTT
-	TRBV28	TRBJ2-1	-	CASSPADSSANEQFF	TGTGCCAGCAGTCCTGCGGACTCCTCGGCCAATGAGCAGTTCTTC
-	TRBV6-4	TRBJ1-1	-	CASSHDLGTPLLVTVAFF	TGTGCCAGCAGTCACGACCTTGGGACACCGTTACTAGTCACGGTAGCTTTCTTT
-	TRBV4-2	TRBJ2-1	-	CASSQDQSRVEQFF	TGTGCCAGCAGCCAAGACCAGAGCAGGGTCGAGCAGTTCTTC
-	TRBV5-4	TRBJ2-5	-	CASSLGEAQETQYF	TGTGCCAGCAGCTTGGGGGAAGCTCAAGAGACCCAGTACTTC
-	TRBV12-3/TRBV12-4	TRBJ1-5	-	CASSFSGVQPQHF	TGTGCCAGCAGTTTTTCAGGGGTTCAGCCCCAGCATTTT
-	TRBV12-3/TRBV12-4	TRBJ2-1	once	CASSLLEYNEQFF	TGTGCCAGCAGTTTATTGGAATACAATGAGCAGTTCTTC
TRBD1	TRBV15	TRBJ1-3	-	CATSPGTGVRNTIYF	TGTGCCACCAGCCCCGGGACAGGGGTGAGAAACACCATATATTTT
-	TRBV6-5	TRBJ2-1	-	CASTWAGGGNEQFF	TGTGCCAGCACCTGGGCAGGGGGGGGCAATGAGCAGTTCTTC
-	TRBV5-1	TRBJ1-2	-	CASSSGGYNYGYTF	TGCGCCAGCAGTTCCGGAGGATACAACTATGGCTACACCTTC
-	TRBV7-9	TRBJ1-4	-	CASSLSRGKQEKLFF	TGTGCCAGCAGCTTAAGTCGGGGGAAGCAGGAAAAACTGTTTTTT
TRBD1	TRBV7-8	TRBJ1-6	few	CASSLNQQGVGNSPLHF	TGTGCCAGCAGCTTAAACCAACAGGGGGTAGGTAATTCACCCCTCCACTTT
TRBD1	TRBV28	TRBJ1-1	-	CASSQGGQGTEAFF	TGTGCCAGCAGCCAAGGGGGACAGGGCACTGAAGCTTTCTTT
-	TRBV5-1	TRBJ2-7	-	CASSPLQGPYEQYF	TGCGCCAGCAGCCCTTTGCAGGGCCCCTACGAGCAGTACTTC
-	TRBV5-4	TRBJ1-1	-	CASSPRHGAEAFF	TGTGCCAGCAGCCCCCGCCACGGGGCTGAAGCTTTCTTT
TRBD2	TRBV28	TRBJ2-1	-	CASSFISGGYNEQFF	TGTGCCAGCAGTTTTATTAGCGGGGGATACAATGAGCAGTTCTTC
TRBD1	TRBV6-5	TRBJ2-7	-	CASKDRAGNSYEQYF	TGTGCCAGCAAGGACAGGGCTGGAAACTCCTACGAGCAGTACTTC
TRBD1	TRBV6-6	TRBJ2-1	-	CASSPRQGAQINNEQFF	TGTGCCAGCAGTCCGCGCCAGGGGGCACAAATTAACAATGAGCAGTTCTTC
TRBD1	TRBV27	TRBJ2-1	-	CATSNRGGNNEQFF	TGTGCCACCTCAAACAGGGGTGGAAACAATGAGCAGTTCTTC
-	TRBV28	TRBJ2-1	-	CASSRYKNEQFF	TGTGCCAGCTCCAGATATAAGAATGAGCAGTTCTTC
TRBD1	TRBV23-1	TRBJ1-4	-	CASSGPISGQGARTNEKLFF	TGCGCCAGCAGCGGACCTATCAGCGGACAGGGGGCGCGGACTAATGAAAAACTGTTTTTT
TRBD1	TRBV7-9	TRBJ1-1	-	CASRPQGDTEAFF	TGTGCCAGCAGACCACAGGGGGACACTGAAGCTTTCTTT
TRBD1	TRBV2	TRBJ2-3	-	CASSWRTGRTDTQYF	TGTGCCAGCAGTTGGCGGACAGGACGCACAGATACGCAGTATTTT
-	TRBV10-3	TRBJ1-5	-	CAIKVGNGNQPQHF	TGTGCCATCAAGGTAGGGAATGGCAATCAGCCCCAGCATTTT
TRBD1	TRBV9	TRBJ1-5	-	CASSVGQGGQPQHF	TGTGCCAGCAGCGTGGGACAGGGCGGCCAGCCCCAGCATTTT
TRBD2	TRBV6-4	TRBJ2-7	-	CASSIAGGESYEQYF	TGTGCCAGCAGTATAGCGGGGGGTGAATCCTACGAGCAGTACTTC
-	TRBV18	TRBJ2-2	-	CASSPSRQGGYTGELFF	TGTGCCAGCTCACCATCAAGGCAGGGCGGATACACCGGGGAGCTGTTTTTT
-	TRBV7-9	TRBJ1-1	-	CASSLGGHPNTEAFF	TGTGCCAGCAGCTTAGGCGGACACCCCAACACTGAAGCTTTCTTT
-	TRBV3-1/TRBV3-2	TRBJ1-2	-	CASSQLSGNYGYTF	TGTGCCAGCAGCCAGCTCTCAGGGAACTATGGCTACACCTTC
-	TRBV6-4	TRBJ2-3	-	CASSDSRDTRTQYF	TGTGCCAGCAGTGACTCCCGGGACACCCGTACGCAGTATTTT
-	TRBV7-6	TRBJ2-2	-	CASSLEGVVPGELFF	TGTGCCAGCAGTCTCGAGGGTGTCGTACCCGGGGAGCTGTTTTTT
-	TRBV11-2	TRBJ1-6	-	CASSLPGIGSPLHF	TGTGCCAGCAGCTTGCCCGGGATCGGTTCACCCCTCCACTTT
-	TRBV1	TRBJ2-1	-	CTSSPRTSEVEQFF	TGCACCAGCAGCCCACGGACTTCGGAGGTTGAGCAGTTCTTC
TRBD1	TRBV2	TRBJ1-1	-	CASRATGMPTEAFF	TGTGCCAGCAGGGCGACAGGGATGCCCACTGAAGCTTTCTTT
TRBD1	TRBV28	TRBJ1-4	-	CASSSDRGTGTNEKLFF	TGTGCCAGCAGTTCGGACAGGGGGACCGGGACTAATGAAAAACTGTTTTTT
-	TRBV6-4	TRBJ1-1	once	CASSSQVNTEAFF	TGTGCCAGCAGTAGCCAGGTGAACACTGAAGCTTTCTTT
-	TRBV13	TRBJ1-2	-	CASSPRDKWNGYTF	TGTGCCAGCAGCCCCCGGGACAAATGGAATGGCTACACCTTC
-	TRBV5-4	TRBJ1-5	-	CASSLDGRVDQPQHF	TGTGCCAGCAGCTTGGACGGACGAGTAGATCAGCCCCAGCATTTT